Listed here are 4 T cell receptor beta chains from one sample, sequenced in a study of blood T cell repertoires in COVID-19. Data came from immunoSEQ multiplex PCR; TCRdb stores just in-frame clones and leaves some out. The sample lists 300,000 or so clones, around 86% occurring once. Sequencing was done on a sample of peripheral blood. All receptors derive from a man aged 45 to 65 with active or convalescent COVID-19.

The chain combines TRBV11-2 with TRBJ1-1; no firm D call. Trimming took off 1 base at V and 6 bases at J, with 15 bases between the two ends. Germline CDR1 and CDR2: SGHAT and FQNNGV. CDR3 size: 15 residues. The CDR3 DNA sequence: TGTGCCAGCAGCTTAGCCGGTCAATTGGGCGCTGAAGCTTTCTTT. Translating gives CASSLAGQLGAEAFF.

The genes are TRBV7-9 and TRBJ2-1; perhaps TRBD2 as D (5 bases). The CDR3 totals 13 residues. V lost 5 bases to trimming and J lost 6 bases, with 11 bases between them. Germline V gene data show CDR1 as SEHNR and CDR2 as FQNEAQ (reference sequence). For the CDR3, the DNA is TGTGCCAGCAGCCGTAACCTAGCCAATGAGCAGTTCTTC. Protein: CASSRNLANEQFF.

V usage is TRBV2 and J usage is TRBJ1-4; D might be TRBD1 (6 bases). CDR1 is SNHLY, CDR2 FYNNEI, per germline. Trimming cost V 10 bases and J 5 bases, with 14 bases left between them. CDR3 length: 13 amino acids. This CDR3 is CATGEGGNEKLFF. The CDR3 coding sequence is TGTGCCACTGGGGAAGGGGGAAATGAAAAACTGTTTTTT.

The V call is TRBV10-2, the J call TRBJ1-2; 8 bases line up with TRBD1. Per the germline V gene, CDR1 is WSHSY and CDR2 is SAAADI. CDR3 length: 14 amino acids. V lost 8 bases to trimming and J lost 2 bases; unmatched junction nucleotides: 7. In nucleotides, the CDR3 is TGCGCCAGCCGGCCGACAGGGGCCAACTATGGCTACACCTTC. Its protein is CASRPTGANYGYTF.